This is a list of T cell receptor beta chains from one sample in a study of cytomegalovirus exposure and HLA in healthy donors. Only in-frame clones appear in the TCRdb table, and some are missing; sequencing was by immunoSEQ multiplex PCR. Of some 200,000 clones detected, 75% to 80% appear once; the ten largest clones hold 1.5% to 2%. Source material: PBMCs. The receptors here all came from a man younger than 35 in good health and CMV-seronegative. CDR3s include the opening cysteine and the closing phenylalanine or tryptophan. Fields, in order: J gene, clone size, V gene, D gene, CDR3 protein, CDR3 DNA. The D gene is left open where the match is weak. For some rows the clone size is stated as once, few or many, or as a class when expanded; others skip it.

J: TRBJ1-1; size: .; V: TRBV12-5; D: .; CDR3: CASGLVLRVAGSEAFF; DNA: TGTGCTAGTGGTTTGGTACTTCGCGTCGCAGGCTCTGAAGCTTTCTTT
J: TRBJ1-4; size: .; V: TRBV6-5; D: TRBD1; CDR3: CASSRDRGDEKLFF; DNA: TGTGCCAGCAGCCGAGACAGGGGAGACGAAAAACTGTTTTTT
J: TRBJ1-1; size: .; V: TRBV30; D: .; CDR3: CAWSVRRTSNTEAFF; DNA: TGTGCCTGGAGTGTACGTAGGACATCGAACACTGAAGCTTTCTTT
J: TRBJ1-1; size: .; V: TRBV9; D: .; CDR3: CASSVHMNTEAFF; DNA: TGTGCCAGCAGCGTACACATGAACACTGAAGCTTTCTTT
J: TRBJ1-1; size: .; V: TRBV4-3; D: .; CDR3: CASSQDARGSEAFF; DNA: TGCGCCAGCAGCCAAGATGCCAGGGGCTCTGAAGCTTTCTTT
J: TRBJ2-7; size: few; V: TRBV5-4; D: .; CDR3: CASSFGGSYEQYF; DNA: TGTGCCAGCAGCTTTGGCGGTTCCTACGAGCAGTACTTC
J: TRBJ1-2; size: once; V: TRBV7-8; D: TRBD1; CDR3: CASSLPGGNYGYTF; DNA: TGTGCCAGCAGTCTACCAGGGGGCAACTATGGCTACACCTTC
J: TRBJ2-7; size: .; V: TRBV6-5; D: TRBD2; CDR3: CASSPGPAGVYEQYF; DNA: TGTGCCAGCAGCCCCGGACCGGCGGGAGTCTACGAGCAGTACTTC
J: TRBJ2-1; size: .; V: TRBV7-9; D: TRBD1; CDR3: CASSSKAGQGNNEQFF; DNA: TGTGCCAGCAGCTCGAAAGCGGGACAGGGTAACAATGAGCAGTTCTTC
J: TRBJ2-3; size: .; V: TRBV2; D: TRBD1; CDR3: CASSGQGRSTDTQYF; DNA: TGTGCCAGCAGCGGACAGGGGCGAAGCACAGATACGCAGTATTTT
J: TRBJ1-1; size: .; V: TRBV10-3; D: TRBD1; CDR3: CAISGRTGDLVNTEAFF; DNA: TGTGCCATCAGTGGGCGGACAGGGGACCTTGTGAACACTGAAGCTTTCTTT
J: TRBJ2-5; size: .; V: TRBV11-3; D: TRBD2; CDR3: CASSALAVQETQYF; DNA: TGTGCCAGCAGCGCGCTAGCGGTCCAAGAGACCCAGTACTTC
J: TRBJ2-1; size: .; V: TRBV10-2; D: TRBD1; CDR3: CASREDRGPRNEQFF; DNA: TGCGCCAGCAGGGAGGACAGGGGGCCCAGGAATGAGCAGTTCTTC
J: TRBJ2-2; size: .; V: TRBV5-6; D: .; CDR3: CASSPQGTGELFF; DNA: TGTGCCAGCAGCCCCCAGGGAACCGGGGAGCTGTTTTTT
J: TRBJ1-5; size: .; V: TRBV9; D: TRBD1; CDR3: CASSAGTGRYQPQHF; DNA: TGTGCCAGCAGCGCCGGGACAGGGCGTTATCAGCCCCAGCATTTT
J: TRBJ2-6; size: .; V: TRBV7-9; D: .; CDR3: CSSSLGGSGANVLTF; DNA: TGTTCCAGCAGCTTAGGAGGCTCTGGGGCCAACGTCCTGACTTTC
J: TRBJ1-6; size: .; V: TRBV11-2; D: TRBD1; CDR3: CASSSTGMNSPLHF; DNA: TGTGCCAGCAGTTCGACAGGGATGAATTCACCCCTCCACTTT
J: TRBJ2-5; size: .; V: TRBV15; D: .; CDR3: CATSRDRDPRRTQYF; DNA: TGTGCCACCAGCAGAGATCGGGATCCGAGGAGGACCCAGTACTTC
J: TRBJ1-1; size: .; V: TRBV7-9; D: .; CDR3: CASSFGGETEAFF; DNA: TGTGCCAGCAGCTTCGGGGGGGAAACTGAAGCTTTCTTT
J: TRBJ1-5; size: .; V: TRBV30; D: .; CDR3: CAWMGQGGDQPQHF; DNA: TGTGCCTGGATGGGGCAGGGAGGCGATCAGCCCCAGCATTTT
J: TRBJ1-2; size: .; V: TRBV28; D: TRBD1; CDR3: CASSPGTADDYGYTF; DNA: TGTGCCAGCAGTCCCGGGACAGCAGACGACTATGGCTACACCTTC
J: TRBJ1-3; size: .; V: TRBV7-2; D: .; CDR3: CASSPRGSTSGNTIYF; DNA: TGTGCCAGCAGCCCCCGAGGAAGCACCTCTGGAAACACCATATATTTT
J: TRBJ1-4; size: once; V: TRBV4-3; D: .; CDR3: CASSPYLVSTNEKLFF; DNA: TGCGCCAGCAGCCCCTATTTGGTATCTACTAATGAAAAACTGTTTTTT
J: TRBJ1-1; size: .; V: TRBV5-6; D: .; CDR3: CASSLLSLNTEAFF; DNA: TGTGCCAGCAGCTTGTTATCTCTGAACACTGAAGCTTTCTTT
J: TRBJ2-3; size: .; V: TRBV5-1; D: .; CDR3: CASSLGQTNTDTQYF; DNA: TGCGCCAGCAGCTTAGGACAGACTAACACAGATACGCAGTATTTT
J: TRBJ1-4; size: .; V: TRBV18; D: TRBD1; CDR3: CASSHGQGTNEKLFF; DNA: TGTGCCAGCTCGCATGGACAGGGAACTAATGAAAAACTGTTTTTT
J: TRBJ2-2; size: .; V: TRBV11-2; D: .; CDR3: CASSPRIAGTQETGELFF; DNA: TGTGCCAGCAGCCCCCGAATCGCCGGGACTCAAGAAACCGGGGAGCTGTTTTTT
J: TRBJ2-3; size: .; V: TRBV11-3; D: .; CDR3: CASSLNFLQGSSTDTQYF; DNA: TGTGCCAGCAGCTTAAACTTCTTACAGGGTTCTAGCACAGATACGCAGTATTTT
J: TRBJ1-6; size: once; V: TRBV6-5; D: .; CDR3: CASSYWGSGNSPLHF; DNA: TGTGCCAGCAGTTATTGGGGCTCTGGTAATTCACCCCTCCACTTT
J: TRBJ1-2; size: few; V: TRBV29-1; D: TRBD1; CDR3: CSAVTGVSGYTF; DNA: TGCAGCGCTGTAACAGGGGTAAGCGGCTACACCTTC
J: TRBJ2-1; size: .; V: TRBV5-1; D: TRBD1; CDR3: CASSFSGGGHEQFF; DNA: TGCGCCAGCAGCTTCTCAGGGGGCGGCCATGAGCAGTTCTTC
J: TRBJ2-2; size: .; V: TRBV6-5; D: .; CDR3: CASRQVGSGELFF; DNA: TGTGCCAGCAGACAGGTCGGGTCCGGGGAGCTGTTTTTT
J: TRBJ1-5; size: .; V: TRBV5-8; D: .; CDR3: CASSLFHRQVPNQPQHF; DNA: TGTGCCAGCAGCTTGTTCCACCGACAGGTACCCAATCAGCCCCAGCATTTT
J: TRBJ2-3; size: .; V: TRBV7-2; D: TRBD2; CDR3: CASSFGAGAGTDTQYF; DNA: TGTGCCAGCAGCTTTGGTGCGGGAGCAGGCACAGATACGCAGTATTTT
J: TRBJ2-3; size: few; V: TRBV9; D: .; CDR3: CASSEGGGLSTDTQYF; DNA: TGTGCCAGCAGCGAGGGGGGGGGACTTAGCACAGATACGCAGTATTTT
J: TRBJ2-1; size: once; V: TRBV11-2; D: .; CDR3: CASSSFRTTYNEQFF; DNA: TGTGCCAGCAGCTCATTCCGGACTACCTACAATGAGCAGTTCTTC
J: TRBJ1-2; size: .; V: TRBV13; D: TRBD1; CDR3: CASSFLVDRDIYGYTF; DNA: TGTGCCAGCAGCTTTCTAGTGGACAGGGACATCTATGGCTACACCTTC
J: TRBJ2-3; size: .; V: TRBV11-3; D: .; CDR3: CASSQRTTMYTDTQYF; DNA: TGTGCCAGCAGCCAAAGGACTACGATGTACACAGATACGCAGTATTTT
J: TRBJ2-5; size: .; V: TRBV30; D: TRBD2; CDR3: CAGTLAGGLSRGTQYF; DNA: TGTGCCGGGACTTTAGCGGGAGGACTTAGTAGAGGGACCCAGTACTTC
J: TRBJ2-1; size: .; V: TRBV30; D: TRBD2; CDR3: CAWSPGLAGDNEQFF; DNA: TGTGCCTGGAGCCCCGGACTAGCGGGAGACAATGAGCAGTTCTTC
J: TRBJ1-4; size: .; V: TRBV7-6; D: TRBD1; CDR3: CASSSPGTVNEKLFF; DNA: TGTGCCAGCAGCTCCCCGGGGACAGTTAATGAAAAACTGTTTTTT
J: TRBJ2-7; size: .; V: TRBV15; D: TRBD1; CDR3: CATSRATGDYEQYF; DNA: TGTGCCACCAGCAGAGCTACAGGGGACTACGAGCAGTACTTC
J: TRBJ2-1; size: .; V: TRBV6-5; D: TRBD2; CDR3: CASSPGLAGGNEQFF; DNA: TGTGCCAGCAGTCCGGGACTAGCGGGGGGCAATGAGCAGTTCTTC
J: TRBJ1-4; size: .; V: TRBV16; D: .; CDR3: CASSQSVQRRDEKLFF; DNA: TGTGCCAGCAGCCAATCCGTCCAGAGGAGGGATGAAAAACTGTTTTTT
J: TRBJ2-1; size: .; V: TRBV21-1; D: .; CDR3: CASIIPHRDRGIGEQFF; DNA: TGTGCCAGCATCATTCCACATCGGGACAGGGGGATTGGTGAGCAGTTCTTC